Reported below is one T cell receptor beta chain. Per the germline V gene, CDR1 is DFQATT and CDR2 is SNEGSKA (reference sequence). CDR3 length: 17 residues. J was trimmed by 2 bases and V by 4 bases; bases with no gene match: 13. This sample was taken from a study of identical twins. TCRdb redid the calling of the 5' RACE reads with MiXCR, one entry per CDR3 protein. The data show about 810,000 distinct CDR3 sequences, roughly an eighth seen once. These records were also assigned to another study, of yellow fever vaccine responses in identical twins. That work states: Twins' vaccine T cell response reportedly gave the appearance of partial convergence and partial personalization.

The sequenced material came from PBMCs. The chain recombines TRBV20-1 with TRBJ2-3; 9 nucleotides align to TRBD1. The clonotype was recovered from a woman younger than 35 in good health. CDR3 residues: CSATRTGALPHTDTQYF. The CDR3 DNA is TGCAGTGCTACCCGGACAGGGGCCCTCCCCCACACAGATACGCAGTATTTT.